A selection of T cell receptor beta chains follows, all from one sample in a study of Graves' ophthalmopathy and Graves' hyperthyroidism. A single record per CDR3 protein comes from TCRdb applying MiXCR to the multiplex PCR reads. Among under 800,000 distinct CDR3 sequences listed, 22% were seen once. The sequencing sample was made of peripheral blood. The receptors were gathered from a woman aged 18 to 35 with stable Graves' hyperthyroidism. Some clones in this sample may be carry-over from other donors' samples. CDR3s include the opening cysteine and the closing phenylalanine or tryptophan. Fields, in order: J gene, clone size, D gene, V gene, CDR3 protein, CDR3 DNA. The D gene is left open where the match is weak. Rows may omit the clone size; those that give it use once, few, many or a size class.

J gene: TRBJ2-7; clone size: NA; D gene: NA; V gene: TRBV3-1; CDR3 protein: CASSQVPGGFGNEQYF; CDR3 DNA: TGTGCCAGCAGCCAAGTGCCCGGGGGCTTCGGGAACGAGCAGTACTTC
J gene: TRBJ2-2; clone size: few; D gene: NA; V gene: TRBV19; CDR3 protein: CASNPGYTGELFF; CDR3 DNA: TGTGCCAGTAACCCGGGATACACCGGGGAGCTGTTTTTT
J gene: TRBJ1-2; clone size: NA; D gene: TRBD1; V gene: TRBV5-6; CDR3 protein: CASSWDRDYTF; CDR3 DNA: TGTGCCAGCAGCTGGGACAGAGACTACACCTTC
J gene: TRBJ1-1; clone size: NA; D gene: TRBD1; V gene: TRBV18; CDR3 protein: CASSLGTGWVNTEAFF; CDR3 DNA: TGTGCCAGCTCACTCGGGACAGGGTGGGTGAACACTGAAGCTTTCTTT
J gene: TRBJ2-5; clone size: many; D gene: NA; V gene: TRBV29-1; CDR3 protein: CSVRRSPQETQYF; CDR3 DNA: TGCAGCGTACGAAGGTCACCCCAAGAGACCCAGTACTTC
J gene: TRBJ1-2; clone size: many; D gene: NA; V gene: TRBV30; CDR3 protein: CAWTDRSWGYTF; CDR3 DNA: TGTGCCTGGACCGACAGGTCATGGGGCTACACCTTC
J gene: TRBJ2-4; clone size: many; D gene: NA; V gene: TRBV28; CDR3 protein: CASSRHLIAKNIQYF; CDR3 DNA: TGTGCCAGCAGTCGGCACCTCATAGCCAAAAACATTCAGTACTTC
J gene: TRBJ1-1; clone size: NA; D gene: NA; V gene: TRBV2; CDR3 protein: CASIMEPMNTEAFF; CDR3 DNA: TGTGCCAGCATTATGGAACCCATGAACACTGAAGCTTTCTTT
J gene: TRBJ2-7; clone size: NA; D gene: TRBD2; V gene: TRBV12-3/TRBV12-4; CDR3 protein: CASSFKRGGEQYF; CDR3 DNA: TGTGCCAGCAGTTTCAAGCGGGGGGGCGAGCAGTACTTC
J gene: TRBJ1-1; clone size: NA; D gene: NA; V gene: TRBV12-5; CDR3 protein: CASGLVSGGGTEAFF; CDR3 DNA: TGTGCTAGTGGTTTGGTGTCCGGAGGGGGCACTGAAGCTTTCTTT
J gene: TRBJ1-1; clone size: many; D gene: NA; V gene: TRBV19; CDR3 protein: CASSYNSGFNTEAFF; CDR3 DNA: TGTGCCAGTAGTTATAATAGCGGATTCAACACTGAAGCTTTCTTT
J gene: TRBJ1-5; clone size: many; D gene: NA; V gene: TRBV6-1; CDR3 protein: CASSVALSGNQPQHF; CDR3 DNA: TGTGCCAGCAGTGTAGCCCTAAGCGGTAATCAGCCCCAGCATTTT
J gene: TRBJ2-5; clone size: many; D gene: NA; V gene: TRBV4-1; CDR3 protein: CASSQGVAETQYF; CDR3 DNA: TGCGCCAGCAGCCAAGGGGTGGCAGAGACCCAGTACTTC
J gene: TRBJ2-7; clone size: many; D gene: TRBD1; V gene: TRBV6-5; CDR3 protein: CASSSGQGVGQYF; CDR3 DNA: TGTGCCAGCAGTTCGGGACAGGGGGTCGGGCAGTACTTC
J gene: TRBJ2-2; clone size: NA; D gene: NA; V gene: TRBV28; CDR3 protein: CASRPGGLNTGELFF; CDR3 DNA: TGTGCCAGCAGGCCTGGGGGCCTGAACACCGGGGAGCTGTTTTTT
J gene: TRBJ1-1; clone size: NA; D gene: NA; V gene: TRBV20-1; CDR3 protein: CSARGEGRKVSTEAFF; CDR3 DNA: TGCAGTGCTAGGGGCGAGGGAAGGAAGGTGAGCACTGAAGCTTTCTTT
J gene: TRBJ1-1; clone size: many; D gene: TRBD1; V gene: TRBV6-1; CDR3 protein: CASKRQGGGAFF; CDR3 DNA: TGTGCCAGCAAACGACAGGGAGGAGGAGCTTTCTTT
J gene: TRBJ1-1; clone size: many; D gene: NA; V gene: TRBV20-1; CDR3 protein: CSATAGRMNTEAFF; CDR3 DNA: TGCAGTGCTACCGCAGGACGGATGAACACTGAAGCTTTCTTT
J gene: TRBJ1-2; clone size: NA; D gene: NA; V gene: TRBV25-1; CDR3 protein: CASSQGLLDNYGYTF; CDR3 DNA: TGTGCCAGCAGTCAGGGCCTATTAGATAACTATGGCTACACCTTC
J gene: TRBJ2-5; clone size: many; D gene: TRBD1; V gene: TRBV4-1; CDR3 protein: CASSQDGTGGETQYF; CDR3 DNA: TGCGCCAGCAGCCAAGATGGGACAGGGGGAGAGACCCAGTACTTC
J gene: TRBJ1-6; clone size: NA; D gene: NA; V gene: TRBV27; CDR3 protein: CASSLQDAYNSPLHF; CDR3 DNA: TGTGCCAGCAGTTTACAGGACGCTTATAATTCACCCCTCCACTTT
J gene: TRBJ1-6; clone size: NA; D gene: NA; V gene: TRBV28; CDR3 protein: CASSSPDKGASHLHF; CDR3 DNA: TGTGCCAGCAGTTCCCCGGACAAGGGTGCCTCACACCTCCACTTT
J gene: TRBJ2-7; clone size: NA; D gene: TRBD1; V gene: TRBV27; CDR3 protein: CASSQGASSYEQYF; CDR3 DNA: TGTGCCAGCAGTCAGGGGGCTAGTTCTTACGAGCAGTACTTC
J gene: TRBJ2-2; clone size: many; D gene: NA; V gene: TRBV12-3/TRBV12-4; CDR3 protein: CASSLVAYTGELFF; CDR3 DNA: TGTGCCAGCAGTTTAGTCGCCTACACCGGGGAGCTGTTTTTT
J gene: TRBJ1-2; clone size: many; D gene: NA; V gene: TRBV7-2; CDR3 protein: CASSLVGETYGYTF; CDR3 DNA: TGTGCCAGCAGCTTAGTCGGCGAGACCTATGGCTACACCTTC
J gene: TRBJ1-1; clone size: many; D gene: TRBD1; V gene: TRBV25-1; CDR3 protein: CASSMTGGASYTEAFF; CDR3 DNA: TGTGCCAGCAGTATGACAGGGGGGGCTTCATACACTGAAGCTTTCTTT
J gene: TRBJ1-6; clone size: few; D gene: NA; V gene: TRBV19; CDR3 protein: CASSTAALGSPLHF; CDR3 DNA: TGTGCCAGTAGTACCGCAGCCCTGGGTTCACCCCTCCACTTT
J gene: TRBJ2-7; clone size: many; D gene: TRBD2; V gene: TRBV12-3/TRBV12-4; CDR3 protein: CASRRAGSSYEQYF; CDR3 DNA: TGTGCCAGCAGAAGAGCGGGGTCATCGTACGAGCAGTACTTC
J gene: TRBJ2-6; clone size: many; D gene: TRBD2; V gene: TRBV29-1; CDR3 protein: CSVGGGSGANVLTF; CDR3 DNA: TGCAGCGTCGGGGGGGGTTCTGGGGCCAACGTCCTGACTTTC
J gene: TRBJ1-2; clone size: many; D gene: NA; V gene: TRBV15; CDR3 protein: CATSRESGAYGYTF; CDR3 DNA: TGTGCCACCAGCAGAGAATCCGGGGCCTATGGCTACACCTTC